This T cell receptor (beta chain) was sequenced in a study of T cells in Graves' hyperthyroidism and ophthalmopathy. Between the trimmed V and J ends, which lost 0 bases and 3 bases, there was a span of 12 bases. CDR1 MNHEY and CDR2 SVGAGI come from the germline V gene. There are 16 residues in the CDR3. Points from the study as a whole: Through a model of 13 V-J features, ophthalmopathy was separated from stable hyperthyroidism.

Researchers took RNA transcripts and amplified the TCR beta CDR3 regions from them. TCR CDR3 underwent first-round RT-PCR with the HTBI primer set. TCRdb re-called the multiplex PCR reads with MiXCR, one entry per CDR3 protein. The sample lists about 600,000 distinct CDR3 sequences, approximately 15% occurring once. This clonotype was seen a few times. Its specificity is unknown. This chain connects TRBV6-5 to TRBJ1-5; the D is unclear. Sequenced: blood. This sequence originates from a woman aged 18-29 years with Graves' ophthalmopathy. CDR3 residues: CASSYSIPRHNQPQHF. In DNA, the CDR3 is TGTGCCAGCAGTTACTCGATCCCCAGGCACAATCAGCCCCAGCATTTT.